The clone carrying this TCR beta chain was detected many times. These data come from a study of shared clonotypes between healthy human individuals. Study-level background: Participating donors consisted of two women and a few men aged 18 to 49.

The method was immunoSEQ multiplex PCR; TCRdb's version includes in-frame clones alone and lacks a portion of them. Counted here are more than 80,000 clones, approximately 61% occurring once; the ten biggest clones make up roughly 40%. The receptor was derived from a man aged 25-40 years in good health. The sequenced material came from memory CD8+ T cells sorted from blood. As to subset: CD45RO+ cells pooled with CCR7-negative TemRA cells.

CDR3 DNA sequence: TGTGCCAGCCGGGGTATTACCTACGAGCAGTACTTC. Its protein product is CASRGITYEQYF. This rearrangement joins TRBV28 to TRBJ2-7, with D perhaps matching TRBD2 (5 bases). This CDR3 is built from 12 residues. V lost 8 bases, J lost 2 bases, and 10 bases lay in between. Germline assignment: CDR1 MDHEN and CDR2 SYDVKM. Full variable domain (missing parts from reference TRBV28 and TRBJ2-7): DVKVTQSSRYLVKRTGEKVFLECVQDMDHENMFWYRQDPGLGLRLIYFSYDVKMKEKGDIPEGYSVSREKKERFSLILESASTNQTSMYLCASRGITYEQYFGPGTRLTVT.